The 21 T cell receptor beta chains given below trace back to one sample, sequenced in a study of T cell responses to AZD1222 COVID-19 vaccine. Sequencing was performed with immunoSEQ multiplex PCR; in TCRdb, only in-frame clones are kept and a portion is missing. The repertoire holds some 96,000 clones, with around 87% as singletons. Sequences were derived from peripheral blood, sampled on day 0 of MenACWY control vaccination. The source is an adult in good health.

This clone was recorded only once. The genes are TRBV10-3 and TRBJ1-2; a possible D gene is TRBD1 (6 bases). V gave up 2 bases and J gave up 3 bases, with 16 bases separating them. The germline V gene has CDR1 ENHRY and CDR2 SYGVKD. The CDR3 contains 16 residues. This chain's CDR3 is CAISEPNDRTDYGYTF. In DNA, the CDR3 is TGTGCCATCAGTGAGCCGAACGACAGGACCGACTATGGCTACACCTTC.

The J gene is TRBJ1-4, the V gene TRBV28, with 7 bases lining up with TRBD1. Germline V gene sequence: CDR1 MDHEN, CDR2 SYDVKM. CDR3 length equals 14 residues. The ends lost 5 bases at V and 10 bases at J; junction bases unmatched: 10. This chain's CDR3 is CASSGRQGVVKLFF. The CDR3 region has the DNA TGTGCCAGCAGTGGGAGGCAGGGGGTGGTAAAACTGTTTTTT.

This chain connects TRBV6-5 to TRBJ1-1, with 7 nucleotides matching TRBD1. Trimming removed 6 bases from V and 7 bases from J; junction bases left unmatched: 11. The CDR3 has 14 amino acids. The germline gives CDR1 MNHEY, CDR2 SVGAGI. The CDR3 sequence: CASSAGTAPGEAFF. The CDR3, as DNA: TGTGCCAGCAGCGCCGGGACAGCGCCAGGTGAAGCTTTCTTT.

The chain recombines TRBV9 with TRBJ2-7, with 8 nucleotides matching TRBD2. Germline V CDR1 and CDR2: SGDLS, YYNGEE. The CDR3 is made up of 16 amino acids. V lost 3 bases to trimming and J lost 5 bases; unmatched junction nucleotides: 13. The CDR3 loop reads CASSGGWDSGTDEQYF. CDR3 in DNA: TGTGCCAGCAGCGGGGGCTGGGATAGCGGGACGGACGAGCAGTACTTC.

The chain joins TRBV28 to TRBJ2-5; 7 bases are shared with TRBD1. The V and J ends lost 8 bases and 1 base, in that order; junction bases with no gene match: 7. The CDR3 extends over 14 amino acids. From germline, CDR1 is MDHEN and CDR2 SYDVKM. The CDR3 spells CASGARDSQETQYF. The CDR3 DNA follows: TGTGCCAGCGGGGCGAGGGACAGCCAAGAGACCCAGTACTTC.

V usage is TRBV6-2 or TRBV6-3 and J usage is TRBJ2-2; TRBD1 agrees at 11 bases. The junction had 10 bases not matched to a gene; V was cut back by 2 bases and J by 5 bases. Per germline, CDR1 MNHEY and CDR2 SVGEGT. This CDR3 is built from 18 residues. CDR3 nucleotide sequence: TGTGCCAGCAGTTACCAATACAGGACAGGGGGCACAACCGGGGAGCTGTTTTTT. Translated, it gives CASSYQYRTGGTTGELFF.

The V gene is TRBV7-8, the J gene TRBJ1-5, with no clear D. This CDR3 comprises 12 residues. CDR1 and CDR2 (germline): SGHVS, FQNEAQ. With 7 bases removed from V and 10 bases from J, the gap between germline ends came to 14 bases. CDR3 in DNA: TGTGCCAGCAACAGAGCGGGTGGTCCCCAGCATTTT. This codes for CASNRAGGPQHF.

The chain employs TRBV10-1 and TRBJ1-1, with D uncertain. CDR3 length equals 14 residues. Germline V gene sequence: CDR1 WNHNN, CDR2 SYGVQD (reference sequence). V shed 0 bases and J shed 4 bases, with 9 bases lying between them. The DNA for the CDR3 is TGCGCCAGCAGTGAGTCGTTGACGGCCACTGAAGCTTTCTTT. This translates into CASSESLTATEAFF.

The rearrangement uses TRBV5-1 and TRBJ1-2, with TRBD1 identical over 8 bases. Per germline, CDR1 SGHRS and CDR2 YFSETQ. Trimming at V came to 0 bases and at J to 5 bases, leaving 12 bases not matched to a gene. There are 17 residues in the CDR3. DNA for the CDR3: TGCGCCAGCAGCTTGGCGGCGGTCAGGGGGCTTCCGTATGGCTACACCTTC. Protein: CASSLAAVRGLPYGYTF.

The gene calls are TRBV7-2 and TRBJ2-5; 10 bases agree with TRBD2. The CDR3 runs to 15 residues. Per the germline V gene, CDR1 is SGHTA and CDR2 is FQGNSA. V gave up 3 bases and J gave up 5 bases; unmatched junction bases: 6. CDR3 amino acids: CASSFTSGEGETQYF. The DNA of the CDR3 is TGTGCCAGCAGCTTTACTAGCGGGGAGGGGGAGACCCAGTACTTC.

J is TRBJ2-3 and V is TRBV7-3, with 12 bases identical to TRBD2. The CDR3 is 18 residues long. Germline loops: CDR1 SGHTA, CDR2 FQGTGA. Trimming at V came to 1 base and at J to 0 bases, leaving 5 bases not matched to a gene. In DNA, the CDR3 is TGTGCCAGCAGCTTAAGGGCTAGCGGGGGGGCTAGCACAGATACGCAGTATTTT. Translating gives CASSLRASGGASTDTQYF.

This chain uses TRBV6-5 with TRBJ2-2; D gene uncertain. The CDR3 has 13 residues. Trimming took 2 bases from V and 5 from J, leaving 6 bases between them. Germline V gene lookup returns CDR1 MNHEY and CDR2 SVGAGI. CDR3 residues: CASSYPETGELFF. Here the CDR3 DNA reads TGTGCCAGCAGTTACCCCGAAACCGGGGAGCTGTTTTTT.

The chain uses TRBV6-1 and TRBJ1-5; D uncertain. V shed 2 bases and J shed 7 bases, with 15 bases lying between them. Germline V lookup: CDR1 MNHNS, CDR2 SASEGT. The CDR3 is 15 residues long. As DNA, the CDR3 is TGTGCCAGCAGTGAATTGGGGATTGAAGGGCAGCCCCAGCATTTT. As protein: CASSELGIEGQPQHF.

The CDR3 sequence is CASSQGTSGVKVKNIQYF. DNA of the CDR3: TGCGCCAGCAGCCAAGGGACTAGCGGGGTTAAGGTCAAAAACATTCAGTACTTC. The V and J genes are TRBV4-3 and TRBJ2-4, with 12 bases fitting TRBD2. J gave up 3 bases and V 1 base, and 7 bases lay outside the gene matches. The V gene's germline CDR1 is LGHNA and CDR2 YSLEER. This CDR3 spans 18 amino acids.

The chain couples TRBV6-1 to TRBJ1-1; 7 bases align to TRBD1. Germline V lookup: CDR1 MNHNS, CDR2 SASEGT. Trimming removed 2 bases from V and 4 bases from J; junction bases left unmatched: 10. The CDR3 has 16 residues. CDR3 sequence: CASSERGRGASTEAFF. The CDR3 region has the DNA TGTGCCAGCAGTGAACGGGGCAGGGGGGCGAGCACTGAAGCTTTCTTT.

This clone was seen just once. This sequence joins TRBV5-6 and TRBJ2-3; perhaps TRBD2 as D (6 bases). CDR1 is SGHDT and CDR2 is YYEEEE in the germline V gene. This CDR3 has 15 residues. V was trimmed by 0 bases and J by 4 bases, leaving 12 bases between them. The DNA for the CDR3 is TGTGCCAGCAGCTTGGCCGGAGCGGGTTCAGATACGCAGTATTTT. It yields the protein CASSLAGAGSDTQYF.

The J gene is TRBJ1-1, the V gene TRBV7-2, with D unresolved. This CDR3 has 15 residues. Per germline, CDR1 SGHTA and CDR2 FQGNSA. The ends were cut back, 4 bases at V and 1 base at J, with 13 bases in the middle. The CDR3 protein is CASSSRRRANTEAFF. CDR3 coding DNA: TGTGCCAGCAGCTCCCGCCGACGCGCGAACACTGAAGCTTTCTTT.

The gene calls are TRBV20-1 and TRBJ1-2; D remains ambiguous. CDR1 and CDR2 from the germline V gene are DFQATT and SNEGSKA (reference sequence). V gave up 1 base and J gave up 10 bases, with 10 bases separating them. This CDR3 has 11 amino acids. The CDR3 sequence: CSARVGVFYTF. CDR3 DNA: TGCAGTGCTAGAGTAGGCGTCTTCTACACCTTC.

The J gene is TRBJ2-7, the V gene TRBV28, with 10 nucleotides matching TRBD2. Germline trimming cut 3 bases from V and 3 bases from J; bases unmatched to any gene: 17. The CDR3 extends over 19 amino acids. CDR1 MDHEN and CDR2 SYDVKM come from the germline V gene. The CDR3 DNA sequence: TGTGCCAGCAGTTTTTTCCGGGTTGGTAAACTAGCGGGACTCTACGAGCAGTACTTC. It is translated as CASSFFRVGKLAGLYEQYF.

This chain uses TRBV28 with TRBJ2-3; 10 positions match TRBD1. Germline V lookup: CDR1 MDHEN, CDR2 SYDVKM. The CDR3 contains 15 residues. The J segment lost 4 bases and the V segment lost 5 bases, leaving 6 bases of the junction unmatched. CDR3 region: CASSQDRGQSDTQYF. CDR3 nucleotides: TGTGCCAGCAGTCAAGACAGGGGGCAGTCAGATACGCAGTATTTT.

The chain carries TRBV7-2 and TRBJ2-7; D possibly corresponds to TRBD2 (5 bases). This CDR3 is 16 amino acids long. The V end was cut by 1 base, the J end by 0 bases, with 13 bases between. Germline CDR1 SGHTA, CDR2 FQGNSA. CDR3 bases: TGTGCCAGCAGCTTAGAGTTGGTAGCGTTCTCCTACGAGCAGTACTTC. Translated, it gives CASSLELVAFSYEQYF.